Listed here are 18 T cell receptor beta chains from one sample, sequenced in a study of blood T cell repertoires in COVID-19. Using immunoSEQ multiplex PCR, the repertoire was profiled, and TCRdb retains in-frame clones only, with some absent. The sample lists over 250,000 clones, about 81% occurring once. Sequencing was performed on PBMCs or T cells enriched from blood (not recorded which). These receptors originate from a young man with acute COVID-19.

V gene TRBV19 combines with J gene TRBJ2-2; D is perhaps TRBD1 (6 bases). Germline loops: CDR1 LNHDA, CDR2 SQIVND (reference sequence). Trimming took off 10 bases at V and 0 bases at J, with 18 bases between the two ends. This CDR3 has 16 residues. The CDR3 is CATPTPDRTNTGELFF. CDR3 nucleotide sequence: TGTGCCACCCCGACCCCTGACAGGACGAACACCGGGGAGCTGTTTTTT.

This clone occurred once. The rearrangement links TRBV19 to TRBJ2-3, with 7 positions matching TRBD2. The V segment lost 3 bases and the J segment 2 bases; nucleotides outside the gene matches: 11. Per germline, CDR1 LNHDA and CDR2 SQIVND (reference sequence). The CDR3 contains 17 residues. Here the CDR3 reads CASSISGGLADTDTQYF. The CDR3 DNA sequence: TGTGCCAGTAGTATTAGTGGAGGGCTAGCGGACACAGATACGCAGTATTTT.

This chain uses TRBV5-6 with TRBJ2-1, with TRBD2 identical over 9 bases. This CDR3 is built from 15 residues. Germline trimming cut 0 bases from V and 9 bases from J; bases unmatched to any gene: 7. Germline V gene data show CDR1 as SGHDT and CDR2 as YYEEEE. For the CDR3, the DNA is TGTGCCAGCAGCTTGGCCGCAGCGGGAGGTTCTGAGCAGTTCTTC. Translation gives CASSLAAAGGSEQFF.

CDR3 sequence (DNA): TGCAGCGTTAATGTCGTAAATTCGAACACCGGGGAGCTGTTTTTT. This codes for CSVNVVNSNTGELFF. The rearrangement links TRBV29-1 to TRBJ2-2; D not resolved. The V end lost 5 bases, the J end lost 0 bases, and 13 bases lay between the germline ends. Germline-derived CDR1 and CDR2 are SQVTM and ANQGSEA. The CDR3 runs to 15 residues.

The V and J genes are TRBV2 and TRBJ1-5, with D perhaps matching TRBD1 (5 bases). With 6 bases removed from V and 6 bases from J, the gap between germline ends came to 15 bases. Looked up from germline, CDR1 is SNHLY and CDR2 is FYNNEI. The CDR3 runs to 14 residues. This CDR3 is CASRDGTSTQPQHF. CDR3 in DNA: TGTGCCAGCAGGGATGGGACTTCGACTCAGCCCCAGCATTTT.

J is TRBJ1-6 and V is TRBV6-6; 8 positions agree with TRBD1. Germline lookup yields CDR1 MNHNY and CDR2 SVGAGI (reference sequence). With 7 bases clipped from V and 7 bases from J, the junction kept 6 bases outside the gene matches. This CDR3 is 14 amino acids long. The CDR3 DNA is TGTGCCAGCATTCTGGACAGGGTGAATTCACCCCTCCACTTT. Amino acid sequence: CASILDRVNSPLHF.

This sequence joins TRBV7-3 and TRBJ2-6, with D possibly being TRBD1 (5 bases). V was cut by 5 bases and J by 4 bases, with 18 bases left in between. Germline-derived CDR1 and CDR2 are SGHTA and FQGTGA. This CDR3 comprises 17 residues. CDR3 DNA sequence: TGTGCCAGCAGCCCAACCCCACAGGTAGGGGGGGCCAACGTCCTGACTTTC. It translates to CASSPTPQVGGANVLTF.

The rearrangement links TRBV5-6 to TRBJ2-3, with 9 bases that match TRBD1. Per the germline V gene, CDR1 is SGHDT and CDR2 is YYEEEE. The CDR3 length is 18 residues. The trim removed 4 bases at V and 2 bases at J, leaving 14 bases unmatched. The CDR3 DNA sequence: TGTGCCAGCAGCCCAGGGACAGGGAAAGGGACCCACACAGATACGCAGTATTTT. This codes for CASSPGTGKGTHTDTQYF.

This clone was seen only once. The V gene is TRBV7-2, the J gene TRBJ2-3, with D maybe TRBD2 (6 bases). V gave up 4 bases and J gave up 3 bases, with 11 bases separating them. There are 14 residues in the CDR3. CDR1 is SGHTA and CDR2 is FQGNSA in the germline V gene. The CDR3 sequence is CASSWRAPTDTQYF. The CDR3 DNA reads TGTGCCAGCAGCTGGAGGGCGCCGACAGATACGCAGTATTTT.

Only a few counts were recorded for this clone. CDR3 sequence (DNA): TGCGCCAGCAGCGGACAGGGGAACACTGAAGCTTTCTTT. This codes for CASSGQGNTEAFF. The J gene is TRBJ1-1, the V gene TRBV10-2; 8 positions match TRBD1. V was pared by 6 bases and J by 1 base, with 1 base of the junction left unmatched. CDR1 is WSHSY and CDR2 is SAAADI in the germline V gene. This CDR3 region has 13 residues.

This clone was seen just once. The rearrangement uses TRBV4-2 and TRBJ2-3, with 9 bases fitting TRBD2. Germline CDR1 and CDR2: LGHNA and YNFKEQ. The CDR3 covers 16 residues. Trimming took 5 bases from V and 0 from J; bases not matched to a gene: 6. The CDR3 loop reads CASSTASGTSTDTQYF. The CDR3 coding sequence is TGTGCCAGCAGCACCGCTAGCGGGACTAGCACAGATACGCAGTATTTT.

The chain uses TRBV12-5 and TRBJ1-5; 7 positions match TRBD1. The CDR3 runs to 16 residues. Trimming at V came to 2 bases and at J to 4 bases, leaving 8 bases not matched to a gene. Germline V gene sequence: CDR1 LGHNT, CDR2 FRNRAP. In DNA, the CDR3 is TGTGCTAGTGGTTTGACCCTAGGGACAGCTAATCAGCCCCAGCATTTT. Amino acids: CASGLTLGTANQPQHF.

The CDR3 region has the DNA TGTGCCAGCAGCCAAGATGGACACAGGAACACTGAAGCTTTCTTT. Its translation: CASSQDGHRNTEAFF. The chain carries TRBV3-1 (or the pseudogene TRBV3-2) and TRBJ1-1; tentative D call: TRBD1 (5 bases). The CDR3 covers 15 residues. CDR1 is LGHDT and CDR2 is YNNKEL in the germline V gene (reference sequence). V shed 0 bases and J shed 1 base, with 9 bases lying between them.

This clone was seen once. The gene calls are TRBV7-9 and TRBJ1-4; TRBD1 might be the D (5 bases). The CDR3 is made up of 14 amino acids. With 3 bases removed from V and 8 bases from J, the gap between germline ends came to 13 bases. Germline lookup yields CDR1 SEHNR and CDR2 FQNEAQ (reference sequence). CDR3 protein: CASSLGQGREKLFF. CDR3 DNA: TGTGCCAGCAGCTTGGGCCAGGGTCGGGAAAAACTGTTTTTT.

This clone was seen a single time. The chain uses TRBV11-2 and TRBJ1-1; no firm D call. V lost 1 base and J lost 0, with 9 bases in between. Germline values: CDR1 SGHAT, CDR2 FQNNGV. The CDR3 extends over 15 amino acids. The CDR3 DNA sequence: TGTGCCAGCAGCTTAGGTGGCGGGGTGAACACTGAAGCTTTCTTT. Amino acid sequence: CASSLGGGVNTEAFF.

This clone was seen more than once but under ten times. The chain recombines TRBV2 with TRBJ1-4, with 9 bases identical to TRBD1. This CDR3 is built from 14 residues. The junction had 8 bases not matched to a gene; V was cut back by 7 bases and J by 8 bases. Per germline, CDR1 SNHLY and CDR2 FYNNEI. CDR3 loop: CASTWDRVGEKLFF. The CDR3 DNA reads TGTGCCAGCACCTGGGACAGGGTAGGGGAAAAACTGTTTTTT.

CDR3: CASSYSPGGRVDTQYF. The DNA of the CDR3 is TGTGCCAGCAGTTACTCTCCGGGGGGGCGCGTAGATACGCAGTATTTT. This rearrangement joins TRBV6-6 to TRBJ2-3; 8 bases are shared with TRBD2. The CDR3 covers 16 residues. After removal of 0 bases from V and 5 bases from J, the junction contained 7 bases not matched to a gene. Per the germline V gene, CDR1 is MNHNY and CDR2 is SVGAGI (reference sequence).

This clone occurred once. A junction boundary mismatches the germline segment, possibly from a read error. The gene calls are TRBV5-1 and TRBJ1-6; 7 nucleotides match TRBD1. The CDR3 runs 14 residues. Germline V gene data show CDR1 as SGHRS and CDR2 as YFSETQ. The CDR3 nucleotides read TGTGCCAGCAGCCTGGGACAGATTAATTCACCCCTCCACTTT. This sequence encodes CASSLGQINSPLHF.